Presented here are 20 T cell receptor beta chains from one specimen sequenced in a study of immune evolution from preneoplasia to lung adenocarcinoma. Produced via immunoSEQ multiplex PCR; TCRdb's table is partial and in-frame only. The sample holds about 5,000 clones; roughly 79% are singletons and the top ten take around 10%. Specimen: FFPE adjacent normal lung tissue. The receptors originated from a donor aged 70 or older with lung adenocarcinoma.

The sample holds one count of this clone. The chain couples TRBV27 to TRBJ2-3; unclear D gene. The CDR3 contains 13 residues. V dropped 6 bases and J dropped 2 bases, with 9 bases sitting between them. Germline values: CDR1 MNHEY, CDR2 SMNVEV (reference sequence). The CDR3, as DNA: TGTGCCAGCAGCCGATCAACCACAGATACGCAGTATTTT. This encodes CASSRSTTDTQYF.

The rearrangement joins TRBV18 to TRBJ2-5; possible D gene TRBD1, 6 bases. This CDR3 comprises 15 residues. The germline CDR1 and CDR2 sequences are KGHSH and LQKENI. The V gene lost 5 bases and the J gene lost 2 bases, with 15 bases spanning the gap. The CDR3, as DNA: TGTGCCAGCTCAGTCTTGTCGGGACATCAAGAGACCCAGTACTTC. Protein: CASSVLSGHQETQYF. Combining the CDR3 with reference TRBV18 and TRBJ2-5 gives the whole variable domain NAGVMQNPRHLVRRRGQEARLRCSPMKGHSHVYWYRQLPEEGLKFMVYLQKENIIDESGMPKERFSAEFPKEGPSILRIQQVVRGDSAAYFCASSVLSGHQETQYFGPGTRLLVL.

This rearrangement joins TRBV11-2 to TRBJ1-5; TRBD1 matches 8 bases. This CDR3 comprises 14 residues. V shed 6 bases and J 6 bases; nucleotides not matched to a gene: 7. The germline V gene encodes CDR1 SGHAT and CDR2 FQNNGV. The CDR3 protein is CASSQGALGQPQHF. The CDR3 region has the DNA TGTGCCAGCAGTCAGGGGGCCCTCGGTCAGCCCCAGCATTTT.

In this sample, this clone turned up a few times. This sequence joins TRBV6-1 and TRBJ1-1; D remains ambiguous. V lost 6 bases, J lost 8 bases, and 19 bases lay in between. Germline assignment: CDR1 MNHNS and CDR2 SASEGT. The CDR3 loop spans 14 amino acids. CDR3 protein: CASSSGPGTAEAFF. The CDR3 DNA sequence: TGTGCCAGCAGCTCCGGACCGGGCACGGCCGAAGCTTTCTTT.

The chain couples TRBV11-3 to TRBJ1-6, with D uncertain. CDR1 and CDR2 (germline): SGHNT, YENEEA. V lost 5 bases and J lost 7, with 9 bases in between. The CDR3 totals 13 residues. This CDR3 reads CASSPDGNSPLHF. The CDR3 nucleotides are TGTGCCAGCAGCCCGGACGGAAATTCACCCCTCCACTTT. The complete variable domain, with remaining parts taken from reference TRBV11-3 and TRBJ1-6, reads EAGVVQSPRYKIIEKKQPVAFWCNPISGHNTLYWYLQNLGQGPELLIRYENEEAVDDSQLPKDRFSAERLKGVDSTLKIQPAELGDSAVYLCASSPDGNSPLHFGNGTRLTVT.

The count of this clone is one. The genes are TRBV5-6 and TRBJ1-2, with a tentative D call TRBD1 (6 bases). The germline V and J ends were trimmed by 0 bases and 8 bases, with 11 bases remaining between them. Germline V gene sequence: CDR1 SGHDT, CDR2 YYEEEE. The CDR3 is 13 amino acids. CDR3 region: CASSLAGGAGYTF. CDR3 coding DNA: TGTGCCAGCAGCTTGGCGGGGGGCGCGGGCTACACCTTC.

V gene TRBV7-9 combines with J gene TRBJ2-7; 8 bases are a match to TRBD1. The V segment lost 4 bases and the J segment 6 bases; nucleotides outside the gene matches: 5. The CDR3 totals 13 residues. The germline V gene has CDR1 SEHNR and CDR2 FQNEAQ (reference sequence). CDR3 sequence: CASSSGQGLEQYF. The CDR3 nucleotides are TGTGCCAGCAGCTCAGGACAGGGCCTCGAGCAGTACTTC.

The chain uses TRBV4-1 and TRBJ2-3; 8 bases align to TRBD2. The CDR3 has 15 residues. The V gene end was trimmed by 1 base and the J gene end by 5 bases; junction bases not matched to a gene: 5. The germline V gene encodes CDR1 MGHRA and CDR2 YSYEKL. CDR3 protein: CASSQGGLAGDTQYF. The CDR3 DNA reads TGCGCCAGCAGCCAAGGTGGACTAGCTGGAGATACGCAGTATTTT.

The J gene is TRBJ2-5, the V gene TRBV7-9; D is undetermined. With 3 bases removed from V and 1 base from J, the gap between germline ends came to 9 bases. Germline-derived CDR1 and CDR2 are SEHNR and FQNEAQ (reference sequence). CDR3 size: 14 residues. CDR3 in amino acids: CASSLSASQETQYF. The CDR3 DNA sequence: TGTGCCAGCAGCTTGTCCGCATCCCAAGAGACCCAGTACTTC.

The gene calls are TRBV7-9 and TRBJ2-7; the match to TRBD1 covers 8 bases. The CDR3 has 14 residues. CDR1 SEHNR and CDR2 FQNEAQ come from the germline V gene (reference sequence). V trimming: 5 bases; J trimming: 2 bases; junction bases outside the gene matches: 5. The CDR3 sequence is CASSAPGGAYEQYF. The CDR3 bases are TGTGCCAGCAGCGCCCCAGGGGGCGCCTACGAGCAGTACTTC.

This clone was seen a handful of times. This chain links TRBV7-9 with TRBJ2-7; D unresolved. The V end lost 5 bases, the J end lost 3 bases, and 5 bases lay between the germline ends. Germline CDR1 reads SEHNR; CDR2 reads FQNEAQ (reference sequence). The CDR3 is made up of 11 amino acids. This CDR3 reads CASSNNYEQYF. In DNA form, the CDR3 reads TGTGCCAGCAGCAACAACTACGAGCAGTACTTC.

The gene calls are TRBV2 and TRBJ2-3, with 7 bases lining up with TRBD2. Germline V CDR1 and CDR2: SNHLY, FYNNEI. V shed 4 bases and J 3 bases; nucleotides not matched to a gene: 4. This CDR3 has 14 residues. The CDR3 loop is CASSVLGGTDTQYF. The CDR3 DNA reads TGTGCCAGCAGTGTCCTGGGGGGGACAGATACGCAGTATTTT.

The chain joins TRBV10-1 to TRBJ2-2; maybe TRBD2 (5 bases). The V and J ends lost 4 bases and 2 bases respectively, with 14 bases between them. The CDR3 is 16 residues long. From germline, CDR1 is WNHNN and CDR2 SYGVQD (reference sequence). CDR3 sequence: CASSVRRSPNTGELFF. The CDR3 DNA follows: TGCGCCAGCAGTGTTCGGAGGAGTCCTAACACCGGGGAGCTGTTTTTT.

The chain joins TRBV7-2 to TRBJ1-2, with D tentatively TRBD1 (5 bases). V was cut by 7 bases and J by 7 bases, with 22 bases left in between. Per the germline V gene, CDR1 is SGHTA and CDR2 is FQGNSA. There are 15 residues in the CDR3. DNA of the CDR3: TGTGCCAGCAACGGGGGGAGCCCAGGTTCGGTTGGCTACACCTTC. Its translation is CASNGGSPGSVGYTF.

This clone occurred once. The chain carries TRBV28 and TRBJ1-5, with no clear D. This CDR3 is built from 14 residues. The germline V gene encodes CDR1 MDHEN and CDR2 SYDVKM. The ends were cut back, 6 bases at V and 1 base at J, with 10 bases in the middle. CDR3 DNA: TGTGCCAGCAGCCAAGACTGGAGCAATCAGCCCCAGCATTTT. Residues: CASSQDWSNQPQHF.

The V call is TRBV10-1, the J call TRBJ2-1; 10 bases are a match to TRBD2. This CDR3 comprises 13 residues. CDR1 and CDR2 from the germline V gene are WNHNN and SYGVQD (reference sequence). After removal of 4 bases from V and 10 bases from J, the junction contained 4 bases not matched to a gene. The CDR3 DNA sequence: TGCGCCAGCAGTGTTTTAGCGGGAGGCGAGCAGTTCTTC. Residues: CASSVLAGGEQFF.

This chain connects TRBV9 to TRBJ1-4, with D unresolved. CDR1 SGDLS and CDR2 YYNGEE come from the germline V gene. Trimming shortened V by 4 bases and J by 8 bases, and 12 bases separated the two germline ends. The CDR3 covers 13 residues. CDR3 residues: CASSPNLREKLFF. CDR3 sequence (DNA): TGTGCCAGCAGCCCTAACTTGCGGGAAAAACTGTTTTTT.

The chain joins TRBV7-2 to TRBJ2-3, with 7 bases matching TRBD1. Germline V gene sequence: CDR1 SGHTA, CDR2 FQGNSA. The length of the CDR3 is 14 residues. V trimming: 5 bases; J trimming: 2 bases; junction bases outside the gene matches: 4. The DNA of the CDR3 is TGTGCCAGCAGCCCGGACAGGTCCACAGATACGCAGTATTTT. It codes for CASSPDRSTDTQYF.

The genes are TRBV7-8 and TRBJ2-7, with D perhaps matching TRBD2 (6 bases). The ends were cut back, 1 base at V and 4 bases at J, with 11 bases in the middle. CDR1 and CDR2 from the germline V gene are SGHVS and FQNEAQ. CDR3 length: 14 residues. CDR3 bases: TGTGCCAGCAGCTTAGTGGCGGGAAAGTACGAGCAGTACTTC. Translating gives CASSLVAGKYEQYF.

The CDR3 nucleotides are TGTGCCAGCACACAGGGCAGGGGAGCGCAGTACTTC. Protein sequence: CASTQGRGAQYF. This sequence joins TRBV7-9 and TRBJ2-7; D might be TRBD1 (6 bases). The CDR3 consists of 12 residues. Germline V CDR1 and CDR2: SEHNR, FQNEAQ (reference sequence). Trimming took 7 bases from V and 9 from J, leaving 16 bases between them.